Detailed here is one TCR beta chain. The antigen remains undetermined. The sample originates from a study of OX40 agonist ivuxolimab in advanced cancers. Study in general: Prior checkpoint blockade (anti-PD-1, anti-PD-L1 or anti-CTLA-4) was permitted; approximately 41% had it.

Blood draws occurred at baseline, cycle 4 day 1, and cycle 7 day 1. Study findings and constraints: CD4+ and CD8+ blood T cells expanded clonally by week 6 at 0.1 to 3.0 mg/kg.

The assay was immunoSEQ multiplex PCR, and TCRdb's table has in-frame clones only and misses some. The profile shows about 97,000 clones, 86% of them singletons. Germline V gene sequence: CDR1 SGHVS, CDR2 FQNEAQ. This CDR3 is built from 12 residues. V gave up 2 bases and J gave up 6 bases, with 6 bases separating them. The clonotype originates from an adult with an advanced solid tumor such as melanoma, head and neck, liver or kidney cancer. The sequences come from CD4+ or CD8+ T cells sorted from blood, collected in a trial of the OX40 agonist ivuxolimab. The rearrangement uses TRBV7-8 and TRBJ2-3; D remains ambiguous. The CDR3 DNA sequence: TGTGCCAGCAGCTTAAATTGGGATACGCAGTATTTT. It translates to CASSLNWDTQYF.